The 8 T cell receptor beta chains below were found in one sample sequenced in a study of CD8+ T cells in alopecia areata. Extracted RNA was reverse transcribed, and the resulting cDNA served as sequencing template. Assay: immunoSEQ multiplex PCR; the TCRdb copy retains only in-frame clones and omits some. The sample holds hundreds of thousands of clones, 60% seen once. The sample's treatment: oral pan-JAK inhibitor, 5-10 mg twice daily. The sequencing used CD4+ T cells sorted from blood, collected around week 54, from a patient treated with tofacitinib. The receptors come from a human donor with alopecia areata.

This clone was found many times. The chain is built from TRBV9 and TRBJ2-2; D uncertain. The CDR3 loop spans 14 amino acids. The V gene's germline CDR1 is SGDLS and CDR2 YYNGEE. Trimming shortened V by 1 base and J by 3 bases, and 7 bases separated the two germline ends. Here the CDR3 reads CASSVWAYTGELFF. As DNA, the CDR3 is TGTGCCAGCAGCGTATGGGCCTACACCGGGGAGCTGTTTTTT.

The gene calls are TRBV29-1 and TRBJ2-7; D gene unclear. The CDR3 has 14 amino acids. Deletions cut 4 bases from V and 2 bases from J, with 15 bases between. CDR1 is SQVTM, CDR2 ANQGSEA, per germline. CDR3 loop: CSVAPSHGAYEQYF. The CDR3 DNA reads TGCAGCGTTGCCCCGTCCCATGGTGCCTACGAGCAGTACTTC.

CDR3 sequence: CAWSGRANTEAFF. Written as DNA, the CDR3 is TGTGCCTGGAGTGGGCGCGCTAACACTGAAGCTTTCTTT. The V gene is TRBV30, the J gene TRBJ1-1; D gene ambiguous. Trimming took 1 base from V and 2 from J, leaving 8 bases between them. Germline V gene lookup returns CDR1 GTSNPN and CDR2 SVGIG (reference sequence). The CDR3 spans 13 residues.

DNA of the CDR3: TGTGCCAGCAGCTCAAGGACAGGGATCGATGAGCAGTTCTTC. Its protein is CASSSRTGIDEQFF. J is TRBJ2-1 and V is TRBV4-2; TRBD1 agrees at 8 bases. Germline V CDR1 and CDR2: LGHNA, YNFKEQ. The CDR3 runs to 14 residues. J gave up 8 bases and V 5 bases, and 8 bases lay outside the gene matches.

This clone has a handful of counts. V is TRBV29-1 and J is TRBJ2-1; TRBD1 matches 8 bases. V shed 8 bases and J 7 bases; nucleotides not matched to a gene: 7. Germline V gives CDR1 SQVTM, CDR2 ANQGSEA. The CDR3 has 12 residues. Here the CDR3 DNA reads TGCAGCTTGGGACAGGTCTCAAATGAGCAGTTCTTC. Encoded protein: CSLGQVSNEQFF.

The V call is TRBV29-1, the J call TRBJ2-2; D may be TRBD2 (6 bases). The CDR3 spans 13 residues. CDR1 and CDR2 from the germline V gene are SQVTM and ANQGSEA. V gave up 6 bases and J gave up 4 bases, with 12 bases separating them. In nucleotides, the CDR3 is TGCAGCGTCGCGGGACTGATCACCGGGGAGCTGTTTTTT. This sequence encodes CSVAGLITGELFF.

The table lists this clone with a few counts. The chain's CDR3 is CASSGTEKNSPLHF. The CDR3 nucleotides read TGCGCCAGCAGCGGGACGGAAAAGAATTCACCCCTCCACTTT. The genes are TRBV5-1 and TRBJ1-6, with D perhaps matching TRBD1 (5 bases). The CDR3 sequence is 14 residues long. CDR1 SGHRS and CDR2 YFSETQ come from the germline V gene. The V and J ends lost 4 bases and 7 bases respectively, with 12 bases between them.

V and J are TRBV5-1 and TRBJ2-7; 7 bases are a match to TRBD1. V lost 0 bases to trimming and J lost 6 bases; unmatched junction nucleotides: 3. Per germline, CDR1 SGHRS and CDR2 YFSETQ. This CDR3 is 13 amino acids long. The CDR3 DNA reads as TGCGCCAGCAGCTTGGGTTCAGGGGGCGAGCAGTACTTC. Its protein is CASSLGSGGEQYF.